Listed below are T cell receptor beta chains from one sample, sequenced in a study of graft-versus-host responses after intestinal transplantation. Profiled with immunoSEQ multiplex PCR; TCRdb holds only in-frame clones, not every one. This repertoire shows tens of thousands of clones, about 90% found once; its top ten account for approximately 2.2%. The source was PBMCs, collected almost 320 days after intestinal transplant. These receptors were taken from a human patient who received an intestinal transplant, so some T cells may come from the graft donor. Each CDR3 is given with its conserved first and last residue. Each record gives: V gene, J gene, clone size, D gene, CDR3 DNA, CDR3 protein. A D gene is named only where the DNA matches it firmly. A clone size is listed for some rows: how often the clone was seen (once, few, many), or a class if it is expanded.

V gene: TRBV14
J gene: TRBJ1-1
clone size: .
D gene: .
CDR3 DNA: TGTGCCAGCAGCCAAGATCTACGGGTGAACACTGAAGCTTTCTTT
CDR3 protein: CASSQDLRVNTEAFF

V gene: TRBV7-8
J gene: TRBJ1-5
clone size: .
D gene: TRBD1
CDR3 DNA: TGTGCCAGCAGCCGATCCGGGACAGGGGGCAGGGAGCCCCAGCATTTT
CDR3 protein: CASSRSGTGGREPQHF

V gene: TRBV28
J gene: TRBJ1-5
clone size: .
D gene: TRBD1
CDR3 DNA: TGTGCCAGCAGCACTCACACGGGACAGGGGAATCAGCCCCAGCATTTT
CDR3 protein: CASSTHTGQGNQPQHF

V gene: TRBV2
J gene: TRBJ2-7
clone size: .
D gene: .
CDR3 DNA: TGTGCCAGCAGCGACTACGAGCAGTACTTC
CDR3 protein: CASSDYEQYF

V gene: TRBV19
J gene: TRBJ1-5
clone size: .
D gene: .
CDR3 DNA: TGTGCCAGTAACCAATATTCCATCGGGCCATATCAGCCCCAGCATTTT
CDR3 protein: CASNQYSIGPYQPQHF

V gene: TRBV18
J gene: TRBJ1-1
clone size: once
D gene: TRBD1
CDR3 DNA: TGTGCCAGCTCACCGTGGGACAGGGTTACAGCTGAAGCTTTCTTT
CDR3 protein: CASSPWDRVTAEAFF

V gene: TRBV7-9
J gene: TRBJ2-3
clone size: .
D gene: TRBD2
CDR3 DNA: TGTGCCAGCAGCTCCCAGAGCGGGGGCAGCACAGATACGCAGTATTTT
CDR3 protein: CASSSQSGGSTDTQYF

V gene: TRBV5-6
J gene: TRBJ1-2
clone size: .
D gene: .
CDR3 DNA: TGTGCCAGCAGCTTGGAGGGGGGCTATGGCTACACCTTC
CDR3 protein: CASSLEGGYGYTF

V gene: TRBV11-1
J gene: TRBJ2-1
clone size: .
D gene: .
CDR3 DNA: TGTGCCAGCAGCTTAGCCCTGAGCTCCTACAATGAGCAGTTCTTC
CDR3 protein: CASSLALSSYNEQFF

V gene: TRBV11-2
J gene: TRBJ2-5
clone size: .
D gene: .
CDR3 DNA: TGTGCCAGCAGCTTCAGGCGGACTACCCAAGAGACCCAGTACTTC
CDR3 protein: CASSFRRTTQETQYF

V gene: TRBV4-2
J gene: TRBJ1-2
clone size: .
D gene: .
CDR3 DNA: TGTGCCAGCAGCTCTGGGGGCAGGGGCTGGGGCTACACCTTC
CDR3 protein: CASSSGGRGWGYTF

V gene: TRBV9
J gene: TRBJ1-3
clone size: .
D gene: .
CDR3 DNA: TGTGCCAGCAGCGTAGCGGGCCCTGGAAACACCATATATTTT
CDR3 protein: CASSVAGPGNTIYF

V gene: TRBV27
J gene: TRBJ2-1
clone size: .
D gene: .
CDR3 DNA: TGTGCCAGCAGTTTCTACCAGGAGGGGTACAATGAGCAGTTCTTC
CDR3 protein: CASSFYQEGYNEQFF

V gene: TRBV15
J gene: TRBJ2-1
clone size: .
D gene: TRBD2
CDR3 DNA: TGTGCCACCAGCAGCGGGAGGCTCCTCTACAATGAGCAGTTCTTC
CDR3 protein: CATSSGRLLYNEQFF

V gene: TRBV5-4
J gene: TRBJ1-3
clone size: .
D gene: TRBD1
CDR3 DNA: TGTGCCAGCGCGGACAGGGGCGGAAACACCATATATTTT
CDR3 protein: CASADRGGNTIYF

V gene: TRBV5-1
J gene: TRBJ1-5
clone size: .
D gene: TRBD1
CDR3 DNA: TGCGCCAGCAGCTTGGGGGGACAGAATAGCAATCAGCCCCAGCATTTT
CDR3 protein: CASSLGGQNSNQPQHF

V gene: TRBV13
J gene: TRBJ2-3
clone size: .
D gene: TRBD1
CDR3 DNA: TGTGCCAGCAGTCCCGACAGGGGGCAGACAGATACGCAGTATTTT
CDR3 protein: CASSPDRGQTDTQYF

V gene: TRBV5-5
J gene: TRBJ1-4
clone size: .
D gene: .
CDR3 DNA: TGTGCCAGCAGCTTGTGTGGTCGGCCCTCCGAATATGAAAAACTGTTTTTT
CDR3 protein: CASSLCGRPSEYEKLFF

V gene: TRBV9
J gene: TRBJ2-6
clone size: .
D gene: .
CDR3 DNA: TGTGCCAGCAGCGTAGACGGGTCTGGGGCCAACGTCCTGACTTTC
CDR3 protein: CASSVDGSGANVLTF

V gene: TRBV6-1
J gene: TRBJ2-7
clone size: .
D gene: .
CDR3 DNA: TGTGCCAGCAGTGAACGGGCGGTTTCCTACGAGCAGTACTTC
CDR3 protein: CASSERAVSYEQYF

V gene: TRBV6-6
J gene: TRBJ1-5
clone size: .
D gene: .
CDR3 DNA: TGTGCCAGCAGGTCCGTAGGGGGCAATCAGCCCCAGCATTTT
CDR3 protein: CASRSVGGNQPQHF

V gene: TRBV10-2
J gene: TRBJ1-5
clone size: .
D gene: .
CDR3 DNA: TGCGCCAGCAGTGACAGAAGTTATAGCAATCAGCCCCAGCATTTT
CDR3 protein: CASSDRSYSNQPQHF

V gene: TRBV21-1
J gene: TRBJ1-2
clone size: .
D gene: .
CDR3 DNA: TGTGCCAGCAGTCGCGGTCCCCCCGGGACAGGGGCCCCCAATGGCTACACCTTC
CDR3 protein: CASSRGPPGTGAPNGYTF

V gene: TRBV2
J gene: TRBJ1-4
clone size: few
D gene: TRBD1
CDR3 DNA: TGTGCCAGCAGTGCGGGACAGAGGGGAGAACTGTTTTTT
CDR3 protein: CASSAGQRGELFF

V gene: TRBV2
J gene: TRBJ1-2
clone size: .
D gene: TRBD1
CDR3 DNA: TGTGCCAGCAGTGCGGGACAGGGGAATGGCTACACCTTC
CDR3 protein: CASSAGQGNGYTF

V gene: TRBV4-2
J gene: TRBJ2-7
clone size: .
D gene: .
CDR3 DNA: TGTGCCAGCAGCCAAGACCCCGTGACAGCGGGCGAGCAGTACTTC
CDR3 protein: CASSQDPVTAGEQYF

V gene: TRBV6-1
J gene: TRBJ2-5
clone size: .
D gene: .
CDR3 DNA: TGTGCCAGCAGTGTCGAGGGGTTGTACCAAGAGACCCAGTACTTC
CDR3 protein: CASSVEGLYQETQYF

V gene: TRBV28
J gene: TRBJ2-7
clone size: .
D gene: .
CDR3 DNA: TGTGCCAGCAGGTACCTGAGGGGGGAAGCGGGAAACTCCTACGAGCAGTACTTC
CDR3 protein: CASRYLRGEAGNSYEQYF

V gene: TRBV28
J gene: TRBJ1-1
clone size: once
D gene: TRBD1
CDR3 DNA: TGTGCCAGCAGAAGGACAGGGTACACTGAAGCTTTCTTT
CDR3 protein: CASRRTGYTEAFF

V gene: TRBV4-1
J gene: TRBJ1-2
clone size: .
D gene: TRBD1
CDR3 DNA: TGCGCCAGCAGCCTGACAGGGTTTTTTTACACCTTC
CDR3 protein: CASSLTGFFYTF

V gene: TRBV2
J gene: TRBJ1-2
clone size: .
D gene: TRBD1
CDR3 DNA: TGTGCCAGCAGTACCGGACAGGTTGGTGGCTACACCTTC
CDR3 protein: CASSTGQVGGYTF

V gene: TRBV6-5
J gene: TRBJ1-1
clone size: few
D gene: .
CDR3 DNA: TGTGCCAGCAGAACCCCCAATAAAAACACTGAAGCTTTCTTT
CDR3 protein: CASRTPNKNTEAFF

V gene: TRBV11-2
J gene: TRBJ2-7
clone size: .
D gene: TRBD2
CDR3 DNA: TGTGCCAGCAGCTTAGGGGTACGCGGGGGGTATACCTACGAGCAGTACTTC
CDR3 protein: CASSLGVRGGYTYEQYF

V gene: TRBV28
J gene: TRBJ1-1
clone size: .
D gene: .
CDR3 DNA: TGTGCCAGCAACGAAGGAACTGAAGCTTTCTTT
CDR3 protein: CASNEGTEAFF

V gene: TRBV29-1
J gene: TRBJ2-7
clone size: .
D gene: .
CDR3 DNA: TGCAGCGCCCTCGGCGGGGTCTCCTACGAGCAGTACTTC
CDR3 protein: CSALGGVSYEQYF

V gene: TRBV29-1
J gene: TRBJ2-7
clone size: few
D gene: TRBD1
CDR3 DNA: TGCAGCGTTGACTACAGGGGGCGGGGGTCCTACGAGCAGTACTTC
CDR3 protein: CSVDYRGRGSYEQYF

V gene: TRBV6-5
J gene: TRBJ1-4
clone size: .
D gene: .
CDR3 DNA: TGTGCCAGCAGTTACCAACAGCATGTGGAAAAACTGTTTTTT
CDR3 protein: CASSYQQHVEKLFF

V gene: TRBV6-5
J gene: TRBJ1-1
clone size: .
D gene: TRBD1
CDR3 DNA: TGTGCCAGCAGGGTCAACAGGGGAACTGAAGCTTTCTTT
CDR3 protein: CASRVNRGTEAFF

V gene: TRBV5-4
J gene: TRBJ2-1
clone size: .
D gene: .
CDR3 DNA: TGTGCCAGCAGCCCGGGACCAAACAATGAGCAGTTCTTC
CDR3 protein: CASSPGPNNEQFF

V gene: TRBV4-2
J gene: TRBJ2-7
clone size: .
D gene: .
CDR3 DNA: TGTGCCAGCAGCCAAGTTACCGGGAACTCCTACGAGCAGTACTTC
CDR3 protein: CASSQVTGNSYEQYF

V gene: TRBV10-2
J gene: TRBJ2-1
clone size: .
D gene: .
CDR3 DNA: TGCGCCAGCGGCGGATGGGGGGCCTACAATGAGCAGTTCTTC
CDR3 protein: CASGGWGAYNEQFF

V gene: TRBV28
J gene: TRBJ2-2
clone size: .
D gene: TRBD1
CDR3 DNA: TGTGCCAGCAGTTACAGGGGCTCCGGGGAGCTGTTTTTT
CDR3 protein: CASSYRGSGELFF

V gene: TRBV11-2
J gene: TRBJ2-1
clone size: .
D gene: TRBD1
CDR3 DNA: TGTGCCAGCAGCTCCTTTAGGACAGGGGGCAATGAGCAGTTCTTC
CDR3 protein: CASSSFRTGGNEQFF

V gene: TRBV2
J gene: TRBJ1-2
clone size: .
D gene: .
CDR3 DNA: TGTGCCAGCAGGGGACCGGGTGGCTACACCTTC
CDR3 protein: CASRGPGGYTF

V gene: TRBV6-5
J gene: TRBJ2-5
clone size: .
D gene: TRBD2
CDR3 DNA: TGTGCCAGCAGTTCAGCGGGGGCCCTGGGGGAGACCCAGTACTTC
CDR3 protein: CASSSAGALGETQYF

V gene: TRBV2
J gene: TRBJ2-5
clone size: .
D gene: .
CDR3 DNA: TGTGCCAGCAACAAGAGGAGGGAGAGGGAAGAGACCCAGTACTTC
CDR3 protein: CASNKRREREETQYF

V gene: TRBV6-1
J gene: TRBJ2-6
clone size: .
D gene: .
CDR3 DNA: TGTGCCAGCACCCGGTTGCCCTCTGGGGCCAACGTCCTGACTTTC
CDR3 protein: CASTRLPSGANVLTF

V gene: TRBV7-3
J gene: TRBJ2-3
clone size: .
D gene: .
CDR3 DNA: TGTGCCAGCAGCCCATTAGGGGGAGCGCAGTATTTT
CDR3 protein: CASSPLGGAQYF

V gene: TRBV7-3
J gene: TRBJ2-3
clone size: .
D gene: .
CDR3 DNA: TGTGCCAGCAGCTTATCGGGTGGGACATCGACAGATACGCAGTATTTT
CDR3 protein: CASSLSGGTSTDTQYF

V gene: TRBV28
J gene: TRBJ2-3
clone size: .
D gene: .
CDR3 DNA: TGTGCCAGCAGTTATATTCCCTCATCAGATACGCAGTATTTT
CDR3 protein: CASSYIPSSDTQYF

V gene: TRBV18
J gene: TRBJ2-7
clone size: .
D gene: TRBD2
CDR3 DNA: TGTGCCAGCTCACCAAGGACTAGCGGGATTGCGAGCTCCTACGAGCAGTACTTC
CDR3 protein: CASSPRTSGIASSYEQYF

V gene: TRBV14
J gene: TRBJ2-1
clone size: .
D gene: TRBD2
CDR3 DNA: TGTGCCAGCAGCCGAACTAGCGGGGGCGTGGGGGGCGATGAGCAGTTCTTC
CDR3 protein: CASSRTSGGVGGDEQFF

V gene: TRBV7-3
J gene: TRBJ2-5
clone size: .
D gene: .
CDR3 DNA: TGTGCCAGCAGCCCTTCCGGGACCACTCAAGAGACCCAGTACTTC
CDR3 protein: CASSPSGTTQETQYF